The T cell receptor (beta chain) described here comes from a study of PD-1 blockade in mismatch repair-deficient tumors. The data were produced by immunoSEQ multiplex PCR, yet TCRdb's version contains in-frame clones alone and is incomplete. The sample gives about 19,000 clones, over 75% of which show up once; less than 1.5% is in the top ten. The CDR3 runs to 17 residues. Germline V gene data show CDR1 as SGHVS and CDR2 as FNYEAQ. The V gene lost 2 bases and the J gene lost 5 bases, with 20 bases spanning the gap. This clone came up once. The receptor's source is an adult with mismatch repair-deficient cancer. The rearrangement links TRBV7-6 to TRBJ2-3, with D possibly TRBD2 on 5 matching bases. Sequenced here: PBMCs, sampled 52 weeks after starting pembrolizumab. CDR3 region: CASSLRRQTGSGDTQYF. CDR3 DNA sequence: TGTGCCAGCAGCTTAAGGCGGCAAACGGGGTCGGGAGATACGCAGTATTTT. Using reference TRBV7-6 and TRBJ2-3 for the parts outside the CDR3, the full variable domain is GAGVSQSPRYKVTKRGQDVALRCDPISGHVSLYWYRQALGQGPEFLTYFNYEAQQDKSGLPNDRFSAERPEGSISTLTIQRTEQRDSAMYRCASSLRRQTGSGDTQYFGPGTRLTVL.